This T cell receptor beta chain was found in a study of blood T cell repertoires in COVID-19. For the study at large: The analysed material was cDNA or gDNA that came from T cells, B-cell-depleted T cells, or PBMCs.

Authors' methods: For nucleated cells, counts were estimated from reference gene primer amplification. Assay used: immunoSEQ multiplex PCR; TCRdb lists only in-frame clones, some missing. V, J and clone size are taken as reported in that table, and D and trimming were inferred from the DNA itself. The sample consists of a few hundred thousand clones, 70% to 90% of them appearing once. The study drew participants aged about 18 to 89 years from about two dozen US areas. Cohort allocation depended upon clinical history that participants reported. CDR3 length equals 15 residues. The V gene lost 6 bases and the J gene lost 8 bases, with 22 bases spanning the gap. Germline V gene data show CDR1 as MNHEY and CDR2 as SVGAGI.

This TCR was recovered from a young man who had recovered from COVID-19. This chain connects TRBV6-5 to TRBJ1-2; D not certain. Specimen: PBMCs or T cells enriched from blood (not recorded which). CDR3 DNA sequence: TGTGCCAGCAGGGCCGTCAGAAGGACTCCTCCAGGCTACACCTTC. Protein product: CASRAVRRTPPGYTF.